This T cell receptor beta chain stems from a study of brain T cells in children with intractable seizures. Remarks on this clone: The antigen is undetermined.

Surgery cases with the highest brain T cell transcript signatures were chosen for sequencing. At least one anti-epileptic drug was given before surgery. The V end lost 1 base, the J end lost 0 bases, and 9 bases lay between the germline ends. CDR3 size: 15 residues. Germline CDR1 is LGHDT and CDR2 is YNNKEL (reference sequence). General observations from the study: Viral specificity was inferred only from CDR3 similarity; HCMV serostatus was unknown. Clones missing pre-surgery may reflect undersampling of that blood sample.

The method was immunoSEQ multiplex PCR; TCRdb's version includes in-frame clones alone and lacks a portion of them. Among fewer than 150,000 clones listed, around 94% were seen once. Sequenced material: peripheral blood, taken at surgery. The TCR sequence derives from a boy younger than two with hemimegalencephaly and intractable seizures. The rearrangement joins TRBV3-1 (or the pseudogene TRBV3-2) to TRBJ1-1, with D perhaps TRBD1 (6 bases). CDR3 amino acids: CASSQVRGMNTEAFF. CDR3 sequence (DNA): TGTGCCAGCAGCCAAGTCAGGGGAATGAACACTGAAGCTTTCTTT.